Sequencing of this TCR beta chain was carried out in a study of blood T cell repertoires in COVID-19. Only in-frame clones appear in the TCRdb table, and some are missing; sequencing was by immunoSEQ multiplex PCR. The table includes 300,000 to 400,000 clones, more than 85% detected once. V lost 5 bases and J 4 bases, leaving 16 bases between the germline ends. In germline, CDR1 is SGHAT, CDR2 FQDESV (reference sequence). This CDR3 comprises 15 residues. The V call is TRBV11-1, the J call TRBJ2-3, with D possibly matching TRBD2 (5 bases). This sequence originates from a human donor in a cohort sampled during active COVID-19. Sequencing input: peripheral blood. The CDR3 sequence: CASSRLPRSADTQYF. CDR3 DNA: TGTGCCAGCAGCCGACTACCTCGGAGCGCAGATACGCAGTATTTT. Based on the CDR3 plus reference TRBV11-1 and TRBJ2-3, the full variable domain is EAEVAQSPRYKITEKSQAVAFWCDPISGHATLYWYRQILGQGPELLVQFQDESVVDDSQLPKDRFSAERLKGVDSTLKIQPAELGDSAMYLCASSRLPRSADTQYFGPGTRLTVL.